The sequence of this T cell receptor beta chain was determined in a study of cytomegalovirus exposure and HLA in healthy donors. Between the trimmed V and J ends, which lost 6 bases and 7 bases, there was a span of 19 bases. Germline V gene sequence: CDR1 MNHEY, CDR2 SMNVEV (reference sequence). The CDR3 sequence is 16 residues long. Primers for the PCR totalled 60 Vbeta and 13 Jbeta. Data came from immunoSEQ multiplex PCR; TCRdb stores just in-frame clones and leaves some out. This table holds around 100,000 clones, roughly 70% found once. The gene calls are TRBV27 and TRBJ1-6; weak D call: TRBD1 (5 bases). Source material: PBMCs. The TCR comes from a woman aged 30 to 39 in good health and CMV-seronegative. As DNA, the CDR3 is TGTGCCAGCAGAACATTAATGGACAAAGCCAATTCACCCCTCCACTTT. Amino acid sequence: CASRTLMDKANSPLHF.